The 28 T cell receptor beta chains given below trace back to one sample, sequenced in a study of lymphopenia after photon versus proton radiotherapy. Repertoires were generated with immunoSEQ multiplex PCR, while TCRdb's copy carries only in-frame clones and drops some. The data show approximately 30,000 clones, with about 93% seen just once and around 0.67% held by the top ten. The sequenced sample was peripheral blood, obtained from a patient treated with photon-based radiotherapy. Receptors were obtained from a woman aged 45-60 years with cholangiocarcinoma.

The rearrangement links TRBV18 to TRBJ1-4; D is undetermined. Germline V gene sequence: CDR1 KGHSH, CDR2 LQKENI. The length of the CDR3 is 13 residues. Trimming took off 3 bases at V and 3 bases at J, with 5 bases between the two ends. Here the CDR3 reads CASSPFSNEKLFF. CDR3 in DNA: TGTGCCAGCTCACCGTTTTCTAATGAAAAACTGTTTTTT. The variable domain in full, with the rest retrieved from reference TRBV18 and TRBJ1-4, is NAGVMQNPRHLVRRRGQEARLRCSPMKGHSHVYWYRQLPEEGLKFMVYLQKENIIDESGMPKERFSAEFPKEGPSILRIQQVVRGDSAAYFCASSPFSNEKLFFGSGTQLSVL.

The count of this clone is one. This sequence joins TRBV4-1 and TRBJ1-2; no clear D. V was clipped by 0 bases and J by 7 bases, with 12 bases between them. From germline, CDR1 is MGHRA and CDR2 YSYEKL. The CDR3 runs 14 residues. DNA of the CDR3: TGCGCCAGCAGCCAAGAACGGGAAGAGAGTGGCTACACCTTC. This codes for CASSQEREESGYTF.

The rearrangement links TRBV9 to TRBJ2-7; possibly TRBD1 for D (5 bases). CDR1 and CDR2 from the germline V gene are SGDLS and YYNGEE. CDR3 length: 13 residues. Trimming pared 0 bases from V and 5 bases from J, leaving 9 bases between. The CDR3 reads CASSVGQGHEQYF. The CDR3, as DNA: TGTGCCAGCAGCGTAGGCCAGGGCCACGAGCAGTACTTC.

The chain couples TRBV10-3 to TRBJ2-1; no definite D call. Trimming stripped 8 bases from V and 0 bases from J, with 11 bases between. This CDR3 region has 14 residues. The germline CDR1 and CDR2 sequences are ENHRY and SYGVKD. CDR3 coding DNA: TGTGCCATCCAGGACCGACGCTCCTACAATGAGCAGTTCTTC. This encodes CAIQDRRSYNEQFF.

The rearrangement links TRBV4-1 to TRBJ2-5, with TRBD2 as a possible D gene (5 bases). Trimming left V 1 base short and J 3 bases short, with 12 bases between. The CDR3 extends over 15 amino acids. Germline CDR1 MGHRA, CDR2 YSYEKL. This CDR3 reads CASSQVSTGKETQYF. In nucleotides, the CDR3 is TGCGCCAGCAGCCAAGTTTCAACGGGGAAAGAGACCCAGTACTTC.

This chain links TRBV19 with TRBJ1-1, with 8 bases identical to TRBD1. The length of the CDR3 is 14 residues. Germline trimming cut 7 bases from V and 4 bases from J; bases unmatched to any gene: 8. The V gene's germline CDR1 is LNHDA and CDR2 SQIVND (reference sequence). The CDR3 loop is CASNPVDRVTEAFF. CDR3 DNA sequence: TGTGCCAGTAACCCAGTGGACAGGGTCACTGAAGCTTTCTTT.

The chain recombines TRBV15 with TRBJ1-1; no firm D call. Trimming cost V 4 bases and J 6 bases, with 12 bases left between them. This CDR3 has 13 amino acids. CDR1 is LNHNV, CDR2 YYDKDF, per germline (reference sequence). The CDR3 here is CATSNHGLPEAFF. Here the CDR3 DNA reads TGTGCCACCAGCAATCACGGGTTGCCTGAAGCTTTCTTT.

The chain is built from TRBV9 and TRBJ2-3; 7 nucleotides match TRBD1. The CDR3 consists of 15 residues. The germline V gene has CDR1 SGDLS and CDR2 YYNGEE. Losses at the gene ends were 0 bases for V and 1 base for J; bases not matched to a gene: 2. CDR3: CASSVAGTGTDTQYF. The CDR3 DNA sequence: TGTGCCAGCAGCGTAGCCGGGACAGGCACAGATACGCAGTATTTT. The full variable domain, completed using reference TRBV9 and TRBJ2-3, is DSGVTQTPKHLITATGQRVTLRCSPRSGDLSVYWYQQSLDQGLQFLIQYYNGEERAKGNILERFSAQQFPDLHSELNLSSLELGDSALYFCASSVAGTGTDTQYFGPGTRLTVL.

Here the CDR3 DNA reads TGTGCCAGCAGTTACGGGGGGTTGATACAATCCTACGAGCAGTACTTC. Its protein is CASSYGGLIQSYEQYF. V usage is TRBV6-6 and J usage is TRBJ2-7; D is perhaps TRBD2 (6 bases). CDR1 and CDR2 (germline): MNHNY, SVGAGI (reference sequence). V was trimmed by 2 bases and J by 1 base, leaving 15 bases between them. CDR3 size: 16 residues.

The CDR3 reads CASSQGGPHSGNTIYF. In DNA form, the CDR3 reads TGTGCCAGCAGCCAAGGCGGTCCGCACTCTGGAAACACCATATATTTT. V gene TRBV5-5 combines with J gene TRBJ1-3; D ambiguous. This CDR3 spans 16 amino acids. V was shortened by 4 bases and J by 0 bases, with 14 bases between the two germline ends. Germline V CDR1 and CDR2: SGHKS, YYEKEE (reference sequence).

The J gene is TRBJ1-1, the V gene TRBV5-4; D remains ambiguous. The V gene lost 1 base and the J gene lost 6 bases, with 13 bases spanning the gap. Per germline, CDR1 SGHNT and CDR2 YYREEE (reference sequence). This CDR3 contains 14 residues. The CDR3: CASSLREGRSEAFF. In DNA form, the CDR3 reads TGTGCCAGCAGCTTGAGGGAAGGACGGTCTGAAGCTTTCTTT. The whole variable domain, filled in from reference TRBV5-4 and TRBJ1-1, reads ETGVTQSPTHLIKTRGQQVTLRCSSQSGHNTVSWYQQALGQGPQFIFQYYREEENGRGNFPPRFSGLQFPNYSSELNVNALELDDSALYLCASSLREGRSEAFFGQGTRLTVV.

The V call is TRBV5-1, the J call TRBJ2-5, with a weak D call TRBD1 (7 bases). Germline V lookup: CDR1 SGHRS, CDR2 YFSETQ. V was shortened by 4 bases and J by 3 bases, with 10 bases between the two germline ends. CDR3 length: 13 amino acids. The CDR3 sequence is CASSAGQKETQYF. CDR3 bases: TGCGCCAGCAGCGCGGGACAGAAAGAGACCCAGTACTTC.

The CDR3 here is CASTTRGGAGGDYGYTF. Here the CDR3 DNA reads TGTGCCAGTACTACCCGGGGCGGGGCAGGGGGCGACTATGGCTACACCTTC. V gene TRBV19 combines with J gene TRBJ1-2, with 8 nucleotides matching TRBD1. V dropped 7 bases and J dropped 3; count of bases not matched to a gene: 16. CDR3 length: 17 amino acids. Germline V gene sequence: CDR1 LNHDA, CDR2 SQIVND (reference sequence).

This rearrangement joins TRBV27 to TRBJ1-1; D ambiguous. The V gene's germline CDR1 is MNHEY and CDR2 SMNVEV (reference sequence). Trimming stripped 6 bases from V and 11 bases from J, with 25 bases between. The CDR3 consists of 15 residues. The CDR3 bases are TGTGCCAGCAGACAGAGTCAGGTTTACTCAAGTCCGGCTTTCTTT. Its translation is CASRQSQVYSSPAFF.

V and J are TRBV19 and TRBJ2-4; perhaps TRBD1 as D (5 bases). V was clipped by 3 bases and J by 2 bases, with 11 bases between them. CDR1 and CDR2 from the germline V gene are LNHDA and SQIVND (reference sequence). The CDR3 loop spans 15 amino acids. In nucleotides, the CDR3 is TGTGCCAGTAGTATGGACATCCGGACCAAAAACATTCAGTACTTC. It specifies CASSMDIRTKNIQYF. Full variable domain (outside the CDR3, taken from reference TRBV19 and TRBJ2-4): DGGITQSPKYLFRKEGQNVTLSCEQNLNHDAMYWYRQDPGQGLRLIYYSQIVNDFQKGDIAEGYSVSREKKESFPLTVTSAQKNPTAFYLCASSMDIRTKNIQYFGAGTRLSVL.

CDR3 residues: CASSIKSGGRHSPLHF. The CDR3 nucleotides read TGTGCCAGTAGTATTAAGTCCGGCGGCCGCCATTCACCCCTCCACTTT. The chain employs TRBV19 and TRBJ1-6; no clear D. CDR1 and CDR2 from the germline V gene are LNHDA and SQIVND (reference sequence). The V end was cut by 3 bases, the J end by 8 bases, with 17 bases between. The length of the CDR3 is 16 residues. Full variable domain (rest looked up from reference TRBV19 and TRBJ1-6): DGGITQSPKYLFRKEGQNVTLSCEQNLNHDAMYWYRQDPGQGLRLIYYSQIVNDFQKGDIAEGYSVSREKKESFPLTVTSAQKNPTAFYLCASSIKSGGRHSPLHFGNGTRLTVT.

This clone was counted a single time. The DNA for the CDR3 is TGTGCCAGCAGCTTAGTACAGTGGGTGCAGTACTTC. Protein: CASSLVQWVQYF. The rearrangement joins TRBV7-9 to TRBJ2-7; D call uncertain. This CDR3 is built from 12 residues. CDR1 is SEHNR, CDR2 FQNEAQ, per germline (reference sequence). The V gene lost 1 base and the J gene lost 9 bases, with 10 bases spanning the gap.

J is TRBJ1-1 and V is TRBV4-3, with D maybe TRBD1 (5 bases). This CDR3 spans 15 amino acids. The V end lost 0 bases, the J end lost 4 bases, and 12 bases lay between the germline ends. Germline V CDR1 and CDR2: LGHNA, YSLEER. The CDR3 loop reads CASSQEEGRGTEAFF. CDR3 coding DNA: TGCGCCAGCAGCCAAGAGGAAGGGAGGGGCACTGAAGCTTTCTTT.

The count of this clone is one. This chain joins TRBV2 and TRBJ1-1, with TRBD1 identical over 7 bases. V was pared by 7 bases and J by 0 bases, with 17 bases of the junction left unmatched. The germline V gene encodes CDR1 SNHLY and CDR2 FYNNEI. The CDR3 runs 18 residues. Here the CDR3 reads CASIIGRDRVGMNTEAFF. CDR3 in DNA: TGTGCCAGCATTATCGGGCGTGACAGGGTAGGGATGAACACTGAAGCTTTCTTT.

The chain links TRBV11-2 to TRBJ1-5, with 7 bases identical to TRBD1. Germline V gives CDR1 SGHAT, CDR2 FQNNGV. CDR3 size: 13 residues. Trimming cost V 8 bases and J 4 bases; bases outside gene matches: 5. DNA for the CDR3: TGTGCCAGCGTGGAGGGGGCGAATCAGCCCCAGCATTTT. It translates to CASVEGANQPQHF.

This clone was counted only a few times. The chain couples TRBV19 to TRBJ1-2; D is possibly TRBD1 (5 bases). Trimming cost V 4 bases and J 5 bases, with 11 bases left between them. CDR1 and CDR2 (germline): LNHDA, SQIVND (reference sequence). The CDR3 spans 13 residues. For the CDR3, the DNA is TGTGCCAGTAGTACCATAGACAGATATGGCTACACCTTC. Translated: CASSTIDRYGYTF.

The V and J genes are TRBV6-5 and TRBJ1-2; tentative D call: TRBD1 (5 bases). This CDR3 has 16 residues. Germline V gene data show CDR1 as MNHEY and CDR2 as SVGAGI. The V and J ends lost 0 bases and 4 bases respectively, with 15 bases between them. The CDR3 protein is CASSYSLTDGTYGYTF. The DNA of the CDR3 is TGTGCCAGCAGTTACTCCCTAACGGACGGGACCTATGGCTACACCTTC.

V usage is TRBV27 and J usage is TRBJ1-6, with a weak D call TRBD1 (5 bases). Germline loops: CDR1 MNHEY, CDR2 SMNVEV (reference sequence). This CDR3 is built from 17 residues. The V end was cut by 6 bases, the J end by 6 bases, with 21 bases between. The DNA of the CDR3 is TGTGCCAGCAGACCCAGTAGACAGACCGGCGGTAATTCACCCCTCCACTTT. Its translation: CASRPSRQTGGNSPLHF.

The J gene is TRBJ1-2, the V gene TRBV29-1, with TRBD1 matching 8 bases. Trimming cost V 0 bases and J 8 bases; bases outside gene matches: 5. The CDR3 has 13 residues. Germline V gene lookup returns CDR1 SQVTM and CDR2 ANQGSEA. DNA for the CDR3: TGCAGCGTTGAAGATCAGGGGGCTGGGGGCTACACCTTC. Protein: CSVEDQGAGGYTF.

V usage is TRBV10-3 and J usage is TRBJ2-1; D unresolved. The V end lost 4 bases, the J end lost 3 bases, and 7 bases lay between the germline ends. CDR3 length: 13 residues. CDR1 is ENHRY, CDR2 SYGVKD, per germline. The CDR3 DNA is TGTGCCATCAGTGTCGATGACTACAATGAGCAGTTCTTC. Its protein product is CAISVDDYNEQFF.

The chain has TRBV6-5 and TRBJ1-1, with 7 bases aligning to TRBD1. Unmatched junction bases numbered 5, after V lost 6 bases and J lost 1 base. Germline V gene data show CDR1 as MNHEY and CDR2 as SVGAGI. The CDR3 sequence is 14 residues long. CDR3 residues: CASRETGENTEAFF. CDR3 nucleotide sequence: TGTGCCAGCAGAGAAACAGGGGAGAACACTGAAGCTTTCTTT.

This chain connects TRBV11-2 to TRBJ1-1; no definite D call. Trimming removed 7 bases at V and 3 bases at J, with 6 bases between. From germline, CDR1 is SGHAT and CDR2 FQNNGV. CDR3 length: 11 amino acids. The CDR3 nucleotides read TGTGCCAGCACGCAGGACACTGAAGCTTTCTTT. This translates into CASTQDTEAFF.

The genes are TRBV4-3 and TRBJ1-2, with D perhaps TRBD1 (6 bases). V lost 6 bases and J lost 2, with 10 bases in between. This CDR3 is 13 amino acids long. Germline loops: CDR1 LGHNA, CDR2 YSLEER. This CDR3 reads CASSAQGNYGYTF. CDR3 in DNA: TGCGCCAGCAGTGCTCAGGGGAACTATGGCTACACCTTC.